These T cell receptor beta chains were read from a single sample in a study of blood T cells in healthy people across ages. MiXCR, run by TCRdb on the 5' RACE reads, gives a single entry per CDR3 protein. The repertoire holds just under 900,000 distinct CDR3 sequences, with roughly 26% as singletons. Material for sequencing was blood. The receptors here all came from a woman over 75 in good health. CDR3s include the opening cysteine and the closing phenylalanine or tryptophan. A D gene is named only where the DNA matches it firmly. Some rows have no size entry. The others give once, few or many, or a class for an expanded clone.

d_call j_call clone_size v_call cdr3_aa cdr3_nt
NA TRBJ2-1 NA TRBV5-1 CASSPQGLQQFF TGCGCCAGCAGCCCACAAGGACTCCAGCAGTTCTTC
NA TRBJ1-1 few TRBV10-3 CAISESGGGVLINTEAFF TGTGCCATCAGTGAGAGCGGAGGGGGGGTTCTTATAAACACTGAAGCTTTCTTT
NA TRBJ1-1 NA TRBV11-3 CASNQKTGLGETEAFF TGTGCCAGCAACCAAAAGACCGGTTTGGGAGAAACTGAAGCTTTCTTT
TRBD1 TRBJ1-2 NA TRBV3-1 CASSQSPTGTDGGTF TGTGCCAGCAGCCAATCACCGACAGGGACCGATGGAGGCACCTTC
NA TRBJ2-5 NA TRBV28 CASSSPWVVETQYF TGTGCCAGCTCGTCACCGTGGGTTGTAGAGACCCAGTACTTC
TRBD2 TRBJ2-7 NA TRBV10-3 CAISGLGREAGEQYF TGTGCCATCAGTGGCCTTGGGAGGGAGGCTGGGGAGCAGTACTTC
TRBD2 TRBJ2-1 few TRBV11-2 CANSLGGGAWDNEQFF TGTGCCAACAGCTTAGGCGGGGGGGCCTGGGACAATGAGCAGTTCTTC
TRBD2 TRBJ2-1 many TRBV12-3/TRBV12-4 CASSSRRGGRDEQFF TGTGCCAGCAGCTCCCGGCGGGGGGGCAGGGATGAGCAGTTCTTC
TRBD2 TRBJ2-5 many TRBV20-1 CSARDVQRGASEYF TGCAGTGCTAGAGATGTCCAGCGGGGGGCCTCCGAGTACTTC
TRBD2 TRBJ2-3 NA TRBV7-2 CASSPRLATQYF TGTGCCAGCAGCCCACGACTAGCGACGCAGTATTTT